Included here is one T cell receptor beta chain sequence, with context. V lost 5 bases, J lost 2 bases, and 9 bases stayed unmatched. This CDR3 spans 17 amino acids. Germline V gene data show CDR1 as SGHVS and CDR2 as FQNEAQ. Per the original data handling: Reference gene primer amplification gave nucleated cell count estimates. The protocol was immunoSEQ multiplex PCR, while the TCRdb copy is restricted to in-frame clones and leaves out a portion. V, J and clone size reflect that table, while D and trimming were determined from the DNA. The sample consists of 30,000 to 40,000 clones, around 90% of them appearing once. This record belongs to a study of blood T cell repertoires in COVID-19. Background on the study: PBMCs, B-cell-depleted T cells, or T cells were the source of the cDNA or gDNA that made up the material.

The specimen sequenced was peripheral blood. V gene TRBV7-8 combines with J gene TRBJ2-3; TRBD2 matches at 11 bases. The sequence was obtained from a human donor in a cohort sampled during active COVID-19. For the CDR3, the DNA is TGTGCCAGCAGCCTGTCGGCTAGCGGGAGGTCCACAGATACGCAGTATTTT. Encoded protein: CASSLSASGRSTDTQYF.